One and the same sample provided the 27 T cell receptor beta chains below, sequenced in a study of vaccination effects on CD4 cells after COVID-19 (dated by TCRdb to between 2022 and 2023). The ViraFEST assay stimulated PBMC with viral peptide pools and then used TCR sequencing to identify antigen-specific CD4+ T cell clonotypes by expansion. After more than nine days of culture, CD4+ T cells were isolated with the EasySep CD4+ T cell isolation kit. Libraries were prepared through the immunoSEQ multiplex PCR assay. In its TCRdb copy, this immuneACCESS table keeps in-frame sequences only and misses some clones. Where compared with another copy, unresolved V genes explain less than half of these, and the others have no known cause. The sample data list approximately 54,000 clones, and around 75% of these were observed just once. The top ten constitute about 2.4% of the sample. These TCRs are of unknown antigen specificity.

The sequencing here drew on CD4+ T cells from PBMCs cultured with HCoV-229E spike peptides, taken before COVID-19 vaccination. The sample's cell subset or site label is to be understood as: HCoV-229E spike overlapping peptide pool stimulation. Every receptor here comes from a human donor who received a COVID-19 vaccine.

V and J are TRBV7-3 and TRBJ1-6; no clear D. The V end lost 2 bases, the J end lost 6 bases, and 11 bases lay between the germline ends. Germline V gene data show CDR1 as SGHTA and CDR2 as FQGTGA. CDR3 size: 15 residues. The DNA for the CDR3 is TGTGCCAGCAGCTTAGGGTTGGGTGGTAATTCACCCCTCCACTTT. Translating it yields CASSLGLGGNSPLHF.

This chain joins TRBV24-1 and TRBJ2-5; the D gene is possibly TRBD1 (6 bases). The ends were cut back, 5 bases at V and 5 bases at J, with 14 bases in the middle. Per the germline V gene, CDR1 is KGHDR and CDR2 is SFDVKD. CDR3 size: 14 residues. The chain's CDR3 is CATSASGAEETQYF. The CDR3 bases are TGTGCCACCAGTGCTTCAGGGGCCGAGGAGACCCAGTACTTC.

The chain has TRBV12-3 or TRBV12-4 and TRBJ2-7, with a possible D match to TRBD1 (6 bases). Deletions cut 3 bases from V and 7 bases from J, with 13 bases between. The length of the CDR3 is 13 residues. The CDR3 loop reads CASSFSQGSEQYV. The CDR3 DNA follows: TGTGCCAGCAGTTTTTCACAGGGATCAGAGCAGTACGTC.

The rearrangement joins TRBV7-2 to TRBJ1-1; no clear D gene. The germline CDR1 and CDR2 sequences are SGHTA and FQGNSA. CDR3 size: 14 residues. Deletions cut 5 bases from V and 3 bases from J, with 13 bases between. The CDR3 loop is CASSTSGRDTEAFF. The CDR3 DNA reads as TGTGCCAGCAGCACCTCGGGCAGAGACACTGAAGCTTTCTTT.

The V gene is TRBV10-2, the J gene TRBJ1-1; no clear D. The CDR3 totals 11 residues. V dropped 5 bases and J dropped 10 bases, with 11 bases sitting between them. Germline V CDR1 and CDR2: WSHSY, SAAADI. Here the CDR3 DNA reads TGCGCCAGCAGTCTCGACCGGATAGCTTTCTTT. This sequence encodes CASSLDRIAFF.

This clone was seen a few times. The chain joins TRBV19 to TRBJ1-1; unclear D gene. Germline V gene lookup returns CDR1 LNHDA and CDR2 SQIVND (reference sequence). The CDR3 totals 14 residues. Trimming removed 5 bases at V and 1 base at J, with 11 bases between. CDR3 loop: CASSSGLANTEAFF. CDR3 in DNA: TGTGCCAGTAGTTCGGGGTTGGCGAACACTGAAGCTTTCTTT.

This CDR3 is CASSLASGSTDTQYF. The CDR3 DNA sequence: TGTGCCAGCAGCTTGGCGAGCGGAAGCACAGATACGCAGTATTTT. The rearrangement uses TRBV5-6 and TRBJ2-3; possibly TRBD2 for D (5 bases). The V gene lost 0 bases and the J gene lost 0 bases, with 8 bases spanning the gap. The CDR3 has 15 residues. Germline V lookup: CDR1 SGHDT, CDR2 YYEEEE.

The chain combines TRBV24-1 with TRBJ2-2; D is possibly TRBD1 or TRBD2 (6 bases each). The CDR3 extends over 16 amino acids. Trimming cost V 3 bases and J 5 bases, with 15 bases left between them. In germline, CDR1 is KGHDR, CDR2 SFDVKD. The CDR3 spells CATSDAGQGTTGELFF. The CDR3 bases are TGTGCCACCAGTGATGCGGGACAAGGGACGACCGGGGAGCTGTTTTTT.

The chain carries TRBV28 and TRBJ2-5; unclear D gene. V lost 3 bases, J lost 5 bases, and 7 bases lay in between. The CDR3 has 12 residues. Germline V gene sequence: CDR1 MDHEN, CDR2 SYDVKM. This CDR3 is CASSFPTETQYF. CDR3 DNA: TGTGCCAGCAGTTTCCCGACGGAGACCCAGTACTTC.

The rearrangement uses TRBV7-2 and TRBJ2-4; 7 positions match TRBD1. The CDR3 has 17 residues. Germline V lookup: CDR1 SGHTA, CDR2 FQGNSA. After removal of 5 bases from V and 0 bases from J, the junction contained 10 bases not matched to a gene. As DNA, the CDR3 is TGTGCCAGCAGCCCCCGGGACAGCAACCTAGCCAAAAACATTCAGTACTTC. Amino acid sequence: CASSPRDSNLAKNIQYF. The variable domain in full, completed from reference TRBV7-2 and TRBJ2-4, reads GAGVSQSPSNKVTEKGKDVELRCDPISGHTALYWYRQSLGQGLEFLIYFQGNSAPDKSGLPSDRFSAERTGGSVSTLTIQRTQQEDSAVYLCASSPRDSNLAKNIQYFGAGTRLSVL.

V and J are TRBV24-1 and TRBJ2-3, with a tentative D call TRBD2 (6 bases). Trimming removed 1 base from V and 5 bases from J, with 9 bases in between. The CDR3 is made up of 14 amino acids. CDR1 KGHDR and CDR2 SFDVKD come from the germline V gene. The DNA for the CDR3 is TGTGCCACCAGTGATTTCCTGGGGGGAGATACGCAGTATTTT. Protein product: CATSDFLGGDTQYF.

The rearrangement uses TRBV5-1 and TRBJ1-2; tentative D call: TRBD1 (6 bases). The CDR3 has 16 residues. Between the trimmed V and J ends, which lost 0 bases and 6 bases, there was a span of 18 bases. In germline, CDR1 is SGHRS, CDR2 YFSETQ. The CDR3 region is CASSLELWGALDGYTF. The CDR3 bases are TGCGCCAGCAGCTTGGAACTTTGGGGGGCGTTGGATGGCTACACCTTC.

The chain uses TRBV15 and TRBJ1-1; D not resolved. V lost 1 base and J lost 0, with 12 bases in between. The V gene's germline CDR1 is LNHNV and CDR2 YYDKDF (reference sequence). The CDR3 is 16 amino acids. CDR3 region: CATSRGKGSLNTEAFF. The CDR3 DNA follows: TGTGCCACCAGCAGAGGTAAAGGGTCCCTGAACACTGAAGCTTTCTTT.

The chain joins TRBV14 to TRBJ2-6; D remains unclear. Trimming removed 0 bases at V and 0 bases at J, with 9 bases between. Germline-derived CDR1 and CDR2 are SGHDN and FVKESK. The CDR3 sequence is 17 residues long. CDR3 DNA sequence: TGTGCCAGCAGCCAAGACAGATACTCCTCTGGGGCCAACGTCCTGACTTTC. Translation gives CASSQDRYSSGANVLTF.

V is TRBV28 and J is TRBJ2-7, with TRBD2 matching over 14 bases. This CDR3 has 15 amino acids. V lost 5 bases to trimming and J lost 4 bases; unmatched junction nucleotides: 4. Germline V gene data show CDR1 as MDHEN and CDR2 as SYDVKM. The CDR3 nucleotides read TGTGCCAGCAGTCCGGGACTAGCGGGGGTATACGAGCAGTACGTC. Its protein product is CASSPGLAGVYEQYV.

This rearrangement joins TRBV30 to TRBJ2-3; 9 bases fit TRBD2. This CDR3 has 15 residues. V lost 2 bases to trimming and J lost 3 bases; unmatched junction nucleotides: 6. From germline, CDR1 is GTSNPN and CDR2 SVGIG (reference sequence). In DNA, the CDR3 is TGTGCCTGGAGTACGGCGGGGGGGCAAACAGATACGCAGTATTTT. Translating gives CAWSTAGGQTDTQYF.

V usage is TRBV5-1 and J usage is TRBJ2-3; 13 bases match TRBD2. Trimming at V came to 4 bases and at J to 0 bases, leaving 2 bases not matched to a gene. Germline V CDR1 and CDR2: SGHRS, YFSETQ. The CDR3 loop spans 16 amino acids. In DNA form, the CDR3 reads TGCGCCAGCAGCCAGGGACTAGCGGGGAGCACAGATACGCAGTATTTT. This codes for CASSQGLAGSTDTQYF. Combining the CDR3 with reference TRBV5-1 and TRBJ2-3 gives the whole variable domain KAGVTQTPRYLIKTRGQQVTLSCSPISGHRSVSWYQQTPGQGLQFLFEYFSETQRNKGNFPGRFSGRQFSNSRSEMNVSTLELGDSALYLCASSQGLAGSTDTQYFGPGTRLTVL.

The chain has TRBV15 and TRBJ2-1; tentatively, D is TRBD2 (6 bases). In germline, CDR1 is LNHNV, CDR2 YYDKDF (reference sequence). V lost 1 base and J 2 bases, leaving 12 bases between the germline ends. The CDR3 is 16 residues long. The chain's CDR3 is CATSRAGVVAYNEQFF. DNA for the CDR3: TGTGCCACCAGCAGAGCGGGGGTTGTCGCCTACAATGAGCAGTTCTTC.

In DNA, the CDR3 is TGTGCCAGCAGTCCGGACTTTGGCTACACCTTC. Translation gives CASSPDFGYTF. This rearrangement joins TRBV6-5 to TRBJ1-2, with D unresolved. The germline gives CDR1 MNHEY, CDR2 SVGAGI. The CDR3 consists of 11 residues. V was trimmed by 5 bases and J by 7 bases, leaving 8 bases between them.

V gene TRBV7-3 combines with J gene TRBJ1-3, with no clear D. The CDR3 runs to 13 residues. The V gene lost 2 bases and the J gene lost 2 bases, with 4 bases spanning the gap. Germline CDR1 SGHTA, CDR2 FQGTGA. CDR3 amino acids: CASSLQPGNTIYF. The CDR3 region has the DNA TGTGCCAGCAGCTTACAACCTGGAAACACCATATATTTT.

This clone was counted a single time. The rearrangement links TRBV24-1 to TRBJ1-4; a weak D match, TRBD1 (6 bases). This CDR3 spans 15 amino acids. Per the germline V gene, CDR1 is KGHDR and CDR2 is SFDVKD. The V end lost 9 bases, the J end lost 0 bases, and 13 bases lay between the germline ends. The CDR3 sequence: CATQDSRTTNEKLFF. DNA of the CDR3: TGTGCCACCCAGGACAGCCGGACAACTAATGAAAAACTGTTTTTT.

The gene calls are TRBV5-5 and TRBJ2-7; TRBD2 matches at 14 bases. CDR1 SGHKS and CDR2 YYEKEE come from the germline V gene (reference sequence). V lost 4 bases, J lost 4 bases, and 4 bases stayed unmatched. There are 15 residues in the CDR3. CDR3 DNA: TGTGCCAGCAGCCCGGGGACTAGCGGGGGATACGAGCAGTACGTC. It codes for CASSPGTSGGYEQYV.

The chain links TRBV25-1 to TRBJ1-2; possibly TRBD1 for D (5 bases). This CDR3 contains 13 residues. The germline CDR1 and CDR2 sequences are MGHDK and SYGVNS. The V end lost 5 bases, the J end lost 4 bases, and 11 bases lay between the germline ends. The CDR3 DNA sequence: TGTGCCAGCAGTACAGGTCTTAGCTATGGCTACACCTTC. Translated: CASSTGLSYGYTF.

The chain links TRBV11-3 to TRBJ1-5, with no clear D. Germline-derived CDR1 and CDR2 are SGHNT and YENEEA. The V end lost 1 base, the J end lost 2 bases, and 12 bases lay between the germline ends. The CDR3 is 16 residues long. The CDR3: CASSLVRDWGNQPQHF. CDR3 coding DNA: TGTGCCAGCAGCTTAGTACGGGATTGGGGCAATCAGCCCCAGCATTTT.

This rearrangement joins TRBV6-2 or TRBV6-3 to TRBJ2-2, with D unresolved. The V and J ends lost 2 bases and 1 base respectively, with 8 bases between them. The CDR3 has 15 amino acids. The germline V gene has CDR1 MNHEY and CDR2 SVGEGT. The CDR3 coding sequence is TGTGCCAGCAGTTACGTCAGCTTGAACACCGGGGAGCTGTTTTTT. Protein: CASSYVSLNTGELFF.

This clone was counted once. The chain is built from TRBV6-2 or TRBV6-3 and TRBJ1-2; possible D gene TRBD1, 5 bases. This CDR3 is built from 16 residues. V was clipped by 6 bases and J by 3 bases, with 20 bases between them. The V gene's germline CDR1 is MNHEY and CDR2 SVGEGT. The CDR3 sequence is CASSPKYQGTDYGYTF. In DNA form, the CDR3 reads TGTGCCAGCAGCCCTAAATATCAGGGTACGGACTATGGCTACACCTTC.

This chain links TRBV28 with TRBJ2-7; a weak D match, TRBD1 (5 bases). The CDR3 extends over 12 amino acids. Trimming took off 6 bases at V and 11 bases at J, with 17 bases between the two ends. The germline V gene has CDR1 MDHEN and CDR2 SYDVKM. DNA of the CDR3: TGTGCCAGCAGCGGCGCCTTGCAGGACAAGTACGTC. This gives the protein CASSGALQDKYV.